The rows below give T cell receptor beta chains drawn from one sample of a study of blood T cells in healthy people across ages. Via MiXCR, TCRdb re-called the 5' RACE reads, giving one row per CDR3 protein. The sample carries roughly 1.5 million distinct CDR3 sequences, 35% to 45% recorded once. Material for sequencing was blood. These receptors were taken from a woman between 18 and 30 years old in good health. The CDR3 runs from the conserved cysteine through the conserved F or W. A D gene is named only where the DNA matches it firmly. Part of the rows lack a size; the others show once, few, many or a class for expanded clones.

v_call: TRBV24-1
clone_size: few
d_call: -
j_call: TRBJ2-1
cdr3_aa: CATSDFSGYNEQFF
cdr3_nt: TGTGCCACCAGTGATTTCTCGGGGTACAATGAGCAGTTCTTC

v_call: TRBV6-5
clone_size: -
d_call: -
j_call: TRBJ2-5
cdr3_aa: CASSPLGLETQYF
cdr3_nt: TGTGCCAGCAGTCCACTCGGGTTAGAGACCCAGTACTTC

v_call: TRBV6-2/TRBV6-3
clone_size: few
d_call: TRBD1
j_call: TRBJ1-2
cdr3_aa: CASSDRTGEGYTF
cdr3_nt: TGTGCCAGCAGTGACCGGACAGGGGAGGGCTACACCTTC

v_call: TRBV7-2
clone_size: few
d_call: TRBD1
j_call: TRBJ1-2
cdr3_aa: CASSHPGQGFGYTF
cdr3_nt: TGTGCCAGCAGCCACCCCGGACAGGGTTTTGGCTACACCTTC

v_call: TRBV5-1
clone_size: -
d_call: TRBD2
j_call: TRBJ2-7
cdr3_aa: CASTTSLAGGSYNEQYF
cdr3_nt: TGCGCCAGCACTACCTCCTTGGCGGGGGGTTCCTACAATGAGCAGTACTTC

v_call: TRBV6-5
clone_size: -
d_call: -
j_call: TRBJ1-2
cdr3_aa: CASSYLDGPSHGYTF
cdr3_nt: TGTGCCAGCAGTTACTTGGACGGTCCTTCGCATGGCTACACCTTC

v_call: TRBV20-1
clone_size: -
d_call: -
j_call: TRBJ1-2
cdr3_aa: CSASGATNYGYTF
cdr3_nt: TGCAGTGCTAGTGGGGCCACTAACTATGGCTACACCTTC

v_call: TRBV9
clone_size: few
d_call: TRBD2
j_call: TRBJ2-5
cdr3_aa: CASSPPAGTETQYF
cdr3_nt: TGTGCCAGCAGCCCGCCAGCGGGAACAGAGACCCAGTACTTC

v_call: TRBV29-1
clone_size: few
d_call: TRBD1
j_call: TRBJ2-6
cdr3_aa: CSVEGTDEGFFDSGANVLTF
cdr3_nt: TGCAGCGTTGAGGGGACAGACGAGGGCTTCTTTGACTCTGGGGCCAACGTCCTGACTTTC

v_call: TRBV4-1
clone_size: few
d_call: -
j_call: TRBJ1-5
cdr3_aa: CASSQGARDQPQHF
cdr3_nt: TGCGCCAGCAGCCAAGGGGCGAGAGATCAGCCCCAGCATTTT

v_call: TRBV20-1
clone_size: -
d_call: TRBD2
j_call: TRBJ2-1
cdr3_aa: CSARWDYRSKGNEQFF
cdr3_nt: TGCAGTGCTAGATGGGACTACCGCAGCAAGGGCAATGAGCAGTTCTTC

v_call: TRBV29-1
clone_size: -
d_call: TRBD2
j_call: TRBJ2-5
cdr3_aa: CSVRLAGGNQETQYF
cdr3_nt: TGCAGCGTTCGTCTAGCGGGGGGGAACCAAGAGACCCAGTACTTC

v_call: TRBV7-7
clone_size: -
d_call: -
j_call: TRBJ2-5
cdr3_aa: CASSLGGATKETQYF
cdr3_nt: TGTGCTAGCAGCTTAGGGGGGGCCACCAAAGAGACCCAGTACTTC

v_call: TRBV29-1
clone_size: -
d_call: TRBD1
j_call: TRBJ2-7
cdr3_aa: CSVRTGFGTDEQYF
cdr3_nt: TGCAGCGTCAGGACAGGCTTCGGTACCGACGAGCAGTACTTC

v_call: TRBV4-2
clone_size: few
d_call: -
j_call: TRBJ1-4
cdr3_aa: CASSQVSAATNEKLFF
cdr3_nt: TGTGCCAGCAGCCAAGTGTCAGCTGCAACTAATGAAAAACTGTTTTTT

v_call: TRBV6-5
clone_size: few
d_call: TRBD1
j_call: TRBJ1-6
cdr3_aa: CASSRDSSLGSPLHF
cdr3_nt: TGTGCCAGCAGTCGGGACAGCAGTCTAGGTTCACCCCTCCACTTT

v_call: TRBV27
clone_size: -
d_call: TRBD1
j_call: TRBJ2-7
cdr3_aa: CASSLSDRFYEQYF
cdr3_nt: TGTGCCAGCAGTCTCTCGGACAGGTTCTACGAGCAGTACTTC

v_call: TRBV21-1
clone_size: -
d_call: -
j_call: TRBJ2-1
cdr3_aa: CTSSEERDNNEQFF
cdr3_nt: TGTACCAGCAGCGAGGAGCGGGATAACAATGAGCAGTTCTTC

v_call: TRBV9
clone_size: few
d_call: TRBD2
j_call: TRBJ2-7
cdr3_aa: CASSPGLPGMGEQYF
cdr3_nt: TGTGCCAGCAGCCCGGGACTACCGGGTATGGGAGAGCAGTACTTC

v_call: TRBV29-1
clone_size: many
d_call: -
j_call: TRBJ2-1
cdr3_aa: CSVEGGQHEQFF
cdr3_nt: TGCAGCGTTGAGGGGGGCCAGCATGAGCAGTTCTTC

v_call: TRBV2
clone_size: -
d_call: -
j_call: TRBJ2-7
cdr3_aa: CASSEEVVGEQYF
cdr3_nt: TGTGCCAGCAGTGAAGAAGTTGTTGGGGAGCAGTACTTC

v_call: TRBV20-1
clone_size: few
d_call: -
j_call: TRBJ1-5
cdr3_aa: CSARGTARQPQHF
cdr3_nt: TGCAGTGCTAGAGGGACCGCCAGACAGCCCCAGCATTTT

v_call: TRBV4-1
clone_size: few
d_call: -
j_call: TRBJ2-7
cdr3_aa: CASSQGIVSAGAGDYEQYF
cdr3_nt: TGCGCCAGCAGCCAAGGTATAGTATCGGCGGGGGCTGGCGACTACGAGCAGTACTTC

v_call: TRBV4-1
clone_size: -
d_call: -
j_call: TRBJ2-3
cdr3_aa: CASSQEDAWHTDTQYF
cdr3_nt: TGCGCCAGCAGCCAAGAAGACGCCTGGCACACAGATACGCAGTATTTT

v_call: TRBV9
clone_size: few
d_call: -
j_call: TRBJ2-2
cdr3_aa: CASSVNRAGELFF
cdr3_nt: TGTGCCAGCAGCGTGAATCGCGCCGGGGAGCTGTTTTTT

v_call: TRBV29-1
clone_size: -
d_call: -
j_call: TRBJ1-5
cdr3_aa: CSVDLGTPDQPQHF
cdr3_nt: TGCAGCGTTGACCTCGGGACCCCGGATCAGCCCCAGCATTTT

v_call: TRBV13
clone_size: -
d_call: TRBD2
j_call: TRBJ2-1
cdr3_aa: CPSSWGLAVYNEQFF
cdr3_nt: TGTCCCAGCAGCTGGGGACTAGCAGTTTACAATGAGCAGTTCTTC

v_call: TRBV30
clone_size: -
d_call: -
j_call: TRBJ2-7
cdr3_aa: CAWSSGATYEQYF
cdr3_nt: TGTGCCTGGAGTTCCGGGGCAACCTACGAGCAGTACTTC

v_call: TRBV5-1
clone_size: -
d_call: TRBD1
j_call: TRBJ2-3
cdr3_aa: CARSGTGGTDTQYF
cdr3_nt: TGCGCCAGGTCGGGGACAGGAGGCACAGATACGCAGTATTTT

v_call: TRBV6-6
clone_size: -
d_call: -
j_call: TRBJ2-1
cdr3_aa: CASSYSYSGLHNEQFF
cdr3_nt: TGTGCCAGCAGTTACTCGTACAGCGGCCTCCACAATGAGCAGTTCTTC

v_call: TRBV3-1
clone_size: -
d_call: -
j_call: TRBJ1-1
cdr3_aa: CAGSQDLRRTEAFF
cdr3_nt: TGTGCCGGCAGCCAAGATTTAAGGCGAACTGAAGCTTTCTTT

v_call: TRBV12-3/TRBV12-4
clone_size: -
d_call: TRBD1
j_call: TRBJ1-6
cdr3_aa: CASSTDRGGNSPLHF
cdr3_nt: TGTGCCAGCAGTACGGACAGGGGCGGTAATTCACCCCTCCACTTT

v_call: TRBV29-1
clone_size: -
d_call: -
j_call: TRBJ1-5
cdr3_aa: CSVARGSAQPQHF
cdr3_nt: TGCAGCGTTGCCAGGGGATCCGCTCAGCCCCAGCATTTT

v_call: TRBV27
clone_size: -
d_call: TRBD1
j_call: TRBJ1-2
cdr3_aa: CASRSGGTNYGYTF
cdr3_nt: TGTGCCAGCAGGTCAGGGGGGACTAACTATGGCTACACCTTC

v_call: TRBV13
clone_size: -
d_call: -
j_call: TRBJ2-7
cdr3_aa: CASSFSQGAEQYF
cdr3_nt: TGTGCCAGCAGCTTCTCCCAGGGCGCGGAGCAGTACTTC

v_call: TRBV29-1
clone_size: -
d_call: TRBD2
j_call: TRBJ2-5
cdr3_aa: CSVFTSGSEETQYF
cdr3_nt: TGCAGCGTTTTTACTAGCGGGAGCGAAGAGACCCAGTACTTC

v_call: TRBV20-1
clone_size: -
d_call: -
j_call: TRBJ1-2
cdr3_aa: CSANIDGSYGYTF
cdr3_nt: TGCAGTGCTAACATAGACGGTAGCTATGGCTACACCTTC

v_call: TRBV27
clone_size: -
d_call: -
j_call: TRBJ2-5
cdr3_aa: CASSQRDTLGNEQYF
cdr3_nt: TGTGCCAGCAGCCAAAGGGACACCCTGGGCAATGAGCAGTACTTC

v_call: TRBV6-2/TRBV6-3
clone_size: -
d_call: TRBD1
j_call: TRBJ1-1
cdr3_aa: CASSLQGRRNTEAFF
cdr3_nt: TGTGCCAGCAGCCTACAGGGGCGAAGGAACACTGAAGCTTTCTTT

v_call: TRBV4-3
clone_size: -
d_call: TRBD2
j_call: TRBJ2-3
cdr3_aa: CASSQVTSGKGTQYF
cdr3_nt: TGCGCCAGCAGCCAAGTGACTAGCGGGAAAGGAACGCAGTATTTT

v_call: TRBV20-1
clone_size: -
d_call: TRBD1
j_call: TRBJ2-7
cdr3_aa: CSARPIRDSSYNEQYF
cdr3_nt: TGCAGTGCTAGGCCCATCCGGGACAGCTCCTACAATGAGCAGTACTTC

v_call: TRBV20-1
clone_size: few
d_call: -
j_call: TRBJ2-3
cdr3_aa: CSAWSASRSADTQYF
cdr3_nt: TGCAGTGCGTGGAGCGCCTCTAGATCCGCAGATACGCAGTATTTT